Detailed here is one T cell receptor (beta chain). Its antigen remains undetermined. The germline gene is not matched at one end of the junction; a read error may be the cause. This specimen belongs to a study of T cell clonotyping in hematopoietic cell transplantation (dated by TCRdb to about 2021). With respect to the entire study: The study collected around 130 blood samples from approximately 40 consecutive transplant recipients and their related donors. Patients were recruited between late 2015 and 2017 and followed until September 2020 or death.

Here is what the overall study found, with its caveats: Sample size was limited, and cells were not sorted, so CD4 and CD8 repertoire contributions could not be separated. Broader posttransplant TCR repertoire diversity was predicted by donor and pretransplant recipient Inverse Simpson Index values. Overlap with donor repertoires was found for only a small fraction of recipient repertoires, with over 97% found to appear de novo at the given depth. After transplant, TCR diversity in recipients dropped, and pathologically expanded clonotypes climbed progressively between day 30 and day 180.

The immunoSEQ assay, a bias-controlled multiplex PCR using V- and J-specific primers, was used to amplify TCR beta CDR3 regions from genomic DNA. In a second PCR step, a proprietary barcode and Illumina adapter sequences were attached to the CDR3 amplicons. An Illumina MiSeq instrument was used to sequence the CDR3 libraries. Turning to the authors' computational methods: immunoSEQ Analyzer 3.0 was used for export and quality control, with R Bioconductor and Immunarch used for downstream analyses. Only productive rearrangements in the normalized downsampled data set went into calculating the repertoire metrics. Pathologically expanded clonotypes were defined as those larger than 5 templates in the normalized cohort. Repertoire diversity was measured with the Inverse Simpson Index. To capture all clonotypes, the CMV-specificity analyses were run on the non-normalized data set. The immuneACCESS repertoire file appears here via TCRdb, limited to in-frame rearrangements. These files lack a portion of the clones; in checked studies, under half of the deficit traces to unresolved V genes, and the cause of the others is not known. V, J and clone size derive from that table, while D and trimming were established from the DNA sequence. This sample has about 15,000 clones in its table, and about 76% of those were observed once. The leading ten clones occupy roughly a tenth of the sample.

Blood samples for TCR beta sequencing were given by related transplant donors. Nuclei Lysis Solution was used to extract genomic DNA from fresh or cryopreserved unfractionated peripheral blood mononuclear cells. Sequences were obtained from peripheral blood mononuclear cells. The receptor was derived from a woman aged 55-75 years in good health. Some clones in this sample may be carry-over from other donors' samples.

The CDR3 here reads CASSESTGTFSF. The sequence in DNA is TGTGCCAGCAGCGAATCCACCGGGACATTTTCCTTC. The V and J genes are TRBV2 and TRBJ1-2; the D gene is possibly TRBD1, with 6 bases matching. Taken from cysteine to phenylalanine, the CDR3 has 12 residues. CDR3 DNA only is kept here, 36 bases in frame from base 1. Per the germline V gene, SNHLY is the CDR1 and FYNNEI is the CDR2. The CDR3, completed at both ends by the reference TRBV2 and TRBJ1-2 genes, gives the full variable domain EPEVTQTPSHQVTQMGQEVILRCVPISNHLYFYWYRQILGQKVEFLVSFYNNEISEKSEIFDDQFSVERPDGSNFTLKIRSTKLEDSAMYFCASSESTGTFSFGSGTRLTVV.